The 30 T cell receptor beta chains below were found in one sample sequenced in a study of Ad26.COV2.S vaccination and SARS-CoV-2 variants. TCRdb's table, derived via immunoSEQ multiplex PCR, lists solely in-frame clones and lacks some. The table shows some 480,000 clones, with around nine tenths occurring only once. As to treatment: some 19 received Ad26.COV2.S at low or high dose, single or two shots; about five received placebo; per-sample allocation not given. Material that was analyzed had been drawn on day 63 after the first vaccine or placebo injection. This specimen was peripheral blood, taken in a trial of Ad26.COV2.S vaccine versus placebo. Receptor source: a person between 18 and 59 years old who received the Ad26.COV2.S COVID-19 vaccine or a placebo.

The chain is built from TRBV5-4 and TRBJ2-3, with 8 bases matching TRBD1. V trimming: 4 bases; J trimming: 8 bases; junction bases outside the gene matches: 6. CDR1 and CDR2 (germline): SGHNT, YYREEE (reference sequence). The CDR3 runs 13 residues. CDR3 sequence (DNA): TGTGCCAGCAGCGCTCAGGGGGCGGGTACGCAGTATTTT. Amino acids: CASSAQGAGTQYF.

The chain uses TRBV18 and TRBJ2-1; TRBD2 matches 12 bases. The CDR3 covers 18 residues. V lost 4 bases, J lost 4 bases, and 11 bases stayed unmatched. Germline loops: CDR1 KGHSH, CDR2 LQKENI. The CDR3 loop is CASSQRKTSGSPYNEQFF. The CDR3 DNA is TGTGCCAGCTCACAGAGAAAGACTAGCGGGAGTCCTTACAATGAGCAGTTCTTC.

This sequence joins TRBV7-2 and TRBJ1-5; D call uncertain. The CDR3 sequence is 16 residues long. The ends were cut back, 0 bases at V and 2 bases at J, with 11 bases in the middle. CDR1 SGHTA and CDR2 FQGNSA come from the germline V gene. The CDR3 sequence is CASSLASWPGNQPQHF. CDR3 coding DNA: TGTGCCAGCAGCTTAGCGTCATGGCCCGGCAATCAGCCCCAGCATTTT.

The chain links TRBV10-3 to TRBJ2-1, with 7 bases lining up with TRBD2. CDR1 and CDR2 from the germline V gene are ENHRY and SYGVKD. V lost 8 bases and J lost 6; bases outside the gene matches: 7. The CDR3 runs to 13 residues. CDR3 loop: CAIRPRTSNEQFF. The CDR3 DNA sequence: TGTGCCATCCGTCCCAGGACTAGCAATGAGCAGTTCTTC.

The chain links TRBV12-3 or TRBV12-4 to TRBJ2-1; 8 nucleotides align to TRBD1. The CDR3 runs 13 residues. The V gene end was trimmed by 6 bases and the J gene end by 9 bases; junction bases not matched to a gene: 7. CDR3 region: CASRTGTGGEQFF. The CDR3 bases are TGTGCCAGCAGAACCGGGACAGGTGGTGAGCAGTTCTTC.

This clone appeared a few times. The J gene is TRBJ1-5, the V gene TRBV6-6, with TRBD1 matching over 12 bases. Germline V gene data show CDR1 as MNHNY and CDR2 as SVGAGI (reference sequence). The CDR3 extends over 15 amino acids. Losses at the gene ends were 5 bases for V and 7 bases for J; bases not matched to a gene: 6. DNA for the CDR3: TGTGCCAGCAGTCCCGGGACAGGGGGCTTGCAGCCCCAGCATTTT. Translating gives CASSPGTGGLQPQHF.

The rearrangement joins TRBV29-1 to TRBJ1-3; D possibly corresponds to TRBD1 (6 bases). CDR1 is SQVTM and CDR2 is ANQGSEA in the germline V gene. The CDR3 covers 11 residues. V was clipped by 6 bases and J by 6 bases, with 9 bases between them. Written as DNA, the CDR3 is TGCAGCGTCAGGGACACAAACACCATATATTTT. Translating gives CSVRDTNTIYF.

The rearrangement uses TRBV15 and TRBJ2-3, with 9 nucleotides matching TRBD1. V gave up 2 bases and J gave up 5 bases; unmatched junction bases: 5. This CDR3 comprises 15 residues. CDR1 LNHNV and CDR2 YYDKDF come from the germline V gene (reference sequence). CDR3 sequence reads: CATSRTRQGGDTQYF. The CDR3 region has the DNA TGTGCCACCAGCAGAACCAGACAGGGGGGAGATACGCAGTATTTT. Looking up the rest from reference TRBV15 and TRBJ2-3 gives the full variable domain: DAMVIQNPRYQVTQFGKPVTLSCSQTLNHNVMYWYQQKSSQAPKLLFHYYDKDFNNEADTPDNFQSRRPNTSFCFLDIRSPGLGDTAMYLCATSRTRQGGDTQYFGPGTRLTVL.

V usage is TRBV7-9 and J usage is TRBJ1-5; 10 bases are a match to TRBD1. CDR1 is SEHNR, CDR2 FQNEAQ, per germline (reference sequence). This CDR3 spans 16 amino acids. After removal of 5 bases from V and 6 bases from J, the junction contained 10 bases not matched to a gene. CDR3 DNA sequence: TGTGCCAGCAGCCCAACCGGGACAGGGGTGGGTCAGCCCCAGCATTTT. Encoded protein: CASSPTGTGVGQPQHF.

DNA of the CDR3: TGTGCCAGCAGTATAACTGGGGCGGAGACCCAGTACTTC. This codes for CASSITGAETQYF. The chain carries TRBV6-6 and TRBJ2-5, with a weak D call TRBD1 (5 bases). CDR1 and CDR2 from the germline V gene are MNHNY and SVGAGI (reference sequence). The CDR3 is made up of 13 amino acids. Deletions cut 5 bases from V and 5 bases from J, with 12 bases between.

The V and J genes are TRBV6-5 and TRBJ2-7; D could derive from TRBD1 or TRBD2 (5 bases each). Germline CDR1 is MNHEY and CDR2 is SVGAGI. Trimming removed 0 bases at V and 5 bases at J, with 11 bases between. The CDR3 runs 14 residues. DNA for the CDR3: TGTGCCAGCAGTTACTCGCCCCAGGGAGACGAGCAGTACTTC. Amino acid sequence: CASSYSPQGDEQYF.

This clone was seen a single time. The chain employs TRBV6-4 and TRBJ1-2; possibly TRBD1 for D (6 bases). V was pared by 6 bases and J by 1 base, with 18 bases between. The germline gives CDR1 MRHNA, CDR2 SNTAGT. The length of the CDR3 is 16 residues. CDR3 coding DNA: TGTGCCAGCAGGGATAAGGACAGCTTTTATAACTATGGCTACACCTTC. Translation: CASRDKDSFYNYGYTF.

CDR3 sequence: CASRASPGEAFF. CDR3 nucleotides: TGTGCCAGCAGAGCATCTCCAGGAGAAGCTTTCTTT. The chain employs TRBV27 and TRBJ1-1, with D hard to call. The CDR3 contains 12 residues. Per germline, CDR1 MNHEY and CDR2 SMNVEV (reference sequence). V shed 6 bases and J shed 8 bases, with 13 bases lying between them.

This clone was seen a single time. The chain links TRBV2 to TRBJ2-1; 8 bases line up with TRBD2. Germline lookup yields CDR1 SNHLY and CDR2 FYNNEI. This CDR3 contains 13 residues. The trim removed 8 bases at V and 6 bases at J, leaving 6 bases unmatched. The CDR3 DNA sequence: TGTGCCAGCCTTTATAGCGGGATCAATGAGCAGTTCTTC. Protein product: CASLYSGINEQFF.

The V call is TRBV6-2 or TRBV6-3, the J call TRBJ1-3, with a weak D call TRBD1 (5 bases). The length of the CDR3 is 15 residues. V lost 3 bases and J lost 1, with 10 bases in between. The germline V gene encodes CDR1 MNHEY and CDR2 SVGEGT. DNA of the CDR3: TGTGCCAGCAGTTATTGGCCAGGGTCTGGAAACACCATATATTTT. Translating it yields CASSYWPGSGNTIYF.

This rearrangement joins TRBV7-6 to TRBJ1-5; 8 bases align to TRBD1. The CDR3 loop spans 15 amino acids. The V and J ends lost 1 base and 7 bases, in that order; junction bases with no gene match: 6. Germline values: CDR1 SGHVS, CDR2 FNYEAQ. CDR3 residues: CASSLGTGTGQPQHF. As DNA, the CDR3 is TGTGCCAGCAGCTTAGGGACAGGGACTGGACAGCCCCAGCATTTT.

V usage is TRBV5-4 and J usage is TRBJ1-5, with D maybe TRBD1 (5 bases). Germline-derived CDR1 and CDR2 are SGHNT and YYREEE (reference sequence). V gave up 1 base and J gave up 4 bases, with 6 bases separating them. This CDR3 is 13 amino acids long. Here the CDR3 reads CASSLSGNQPQHF. The CDR3 DNA reads as TGTGCCAGCAGCTTGTCAGGGAATCAGCCCCAGCATTTT.

The CDR3 coding sequence is TGTGCCAGTAGTCCAAGGACAGGTAATGAGCAGTTCTTC. It translates to CASSPRTGNEQFF. The rearrangement joins TRBV19 to TRBJ2-1; TRBD1 agrees at 7 bases. The V and J ends lost 5 bases and 7 bases, in that order; junction bases with no gene match: 5. Germline values: CDR1 LNHDA, CDR2 SQIVND (reference sequence). This CDR3 is built from 13 residues.

The J gene is TRBJ2-7, the V gene TRBV24-1, with D possibly being TRBD1 or TRBD2 (5 bases each). V shed 4 bases and J shed 6 bases, with 21 bases lying between them. Germline V gene data show CDR1 as KGHDR and CDR2 as SFDVKD. The CDR3 has 16 residues. The CDR3, as DNA: TGTGCCACCAGTGACCCAGGAACAGGTCGCGGAGGCGAGCAGTACTTC. This codes for CATSDPGTGRGGEQYF.

The chain is built from TRBV16 and TRBJ2-7, with a weak D call TRBD2 (5 bases). CDR3 length: 13 residues. Trimming shortened V by 1 base and J by 3 bases, and 7 bases separated the two germline ends. Germline V gene lookup returns CDR1 KGHSY and CDR2 FQNENV. CDR3 loop: CASSQFGDYEQYF. In nucleotides, the CDR3 is TGTGCCAGCAGCCAATTCGGGGACTACGAGCAGTACTTC.

The chain carries TRBV24-1 and TRBJ2-2, with TRBD2 matching 11 bases. V gave up 4 bases and J gave up 5 bases; unmatched junction bases: 8. CDR1 is KGHDR and CDR2 is SFDVKD in the germline V gene. The CDR3 covers 17 residues. As DNA, the CDR3 is TGTGCCACCAGTGACTACTCCGGGACTAGCGGTACCGGGGAGCTGTTTTTT. As protein: CATSDYSGTSGTGELFF.

The chain combines TRBV7-9 with TRBJ2-7, with D possibly being TRBD1 or TRBD2 (5 bases each). This CDR3 is built from 15 residues. Deletions cut 5 bases from V and 0 bases from J, with 14 bases between. The germline CDR1 and CDR2 sequences are SEHNR and FQNEAQ (reference sequence). The CDR3 DNA sequence: TGTGCCAGCAGCGCGAGGGACGGATACTCCTACGAGCAGTACTTC. Its protein is CASSARDGYSYEQYF.

This clone was detected a few times. The identical CDR3 is also encoded by other nucleotide sequences in the sample. This chain joins TRBV5-4 and TRBJ2-7; D ambiguous. The CDR3 loop spans 12 amino acids. Trimming removed 4 bases from V and 6 bases from J, with 11 bases in between. CDR1 and CDR2 (germline): SGHNT, YYREEE (reference sequence). CDR3 bases: TGTGCCAGCAGCGTAAGGAGCCGCGAGCAGTACTTC. Encoded protein: CASSVRSREQYF.

The chain couples TRBV7-8 to TRBJ2-5; 9 bases are a match to TRBD1. The V and J ends lost 4 bases and 4 bases, in that order; junction bases with no gene match: 10. Germline values: CDR1 SGHVS, CDR2 FQNEAQ. This CDR3 contains 16 residues. The CDR3 DNA follows: TGTGCCAGCAGCTATAGCGTACAGGGGGCTCTAGAGACCCAGTACTTC. Translating it yields CASSYSVQGALETQYF.

This chain links TRBV12-3 or TRBV12-4 with TRBJ2-2; 7 bases map to TRBD1. The CDR3 has 12 residues. The ends lost 10 bases at V and 6 bases at J; junction bases unmatched: 5. CDR3 bases: TGTGCCAATCGAAGGGGGCCCGGGGAGCTGTTTTTT. As protein: CANRRGPGELFF.

The rearrangement joins TRBV6-5 to TRBJ1-1; D is unclear. The CDR3 is 13 amino acids. The V gene lost 2 bases and the J gene lost 3 bases, with 7 bases spanning the gap. Germline V gene sequence: CDR1 MNHEY, CDR2 SVGAGI. The CDR3 sequence: CASSYGQHTEAFF. CDR3 nucleotide sequence: TGTGCCAGCAGTTACGGGCAGCACACTGAAGCTTTCTTT.

The gene calls are TRBV9 and TRBJ2-1; 12 nucleotides match TRBD2. Germline CDR1 SGDLS, CDR2 YYNGEE. J lost 8 bases, V lost 4 bases, and 4 bases had no gene match. The CDR3 consists of 14 residues. The CDR3: CASSTSGRSDEQFF. The CDR3 DNA sequence: TGTGCCAGCAGCACTAGCGGGAGGAGCGATGAGCAGTTCTTC.

The chain recombines TRBV28 with TRBJ2-2; D unclear. The CDR3 spans 12 residues. V gave up 6 bases and J gave up 7 bases, with 9 bases separating them. Germline V lookup: CDR1 MDHEN, CDR2 SYDVKM. CDR3 coding DNA: TGTGCCAGCAGCTTGGATAGCGGGGAGCTGTTTTTT. It encodes CASSLDSGELFF.

The chain is built from TRBV7-9 and TRBJ2-1; 8 positions agree with TRBD1. The trim removed 4 bases at V and 0 bases at J, leaving 8 bases unmatched. This CDR3 contains 17 residues. Germline CDR1 and CDR2: SEHNR and FQNEAQ (reference sequence). The CDR3 protein is CASSYPSGGYSYNEQFF. As DNA, the CDR3 is TGTGCCAGCAGCTACCCCTCAGGGGGCTACTCCTACAATGAGCAGTTCTTC.

Written as DNA, the CDR3 is TGTGCCAGCAGTTTCCCCTCACTAGCGGGAGGAATCAATGAGCAGTTCTTC. It encodes CASSFPSLAGGINEQFF. J is TRBJ2-1 and V is TRBV27; 12 bases are a match to TRBD2. The CDR3 runs to 17 residues. The V gene end was trimmed by 3 bases and the J gene end by 6 bases; junction bases not matched to a gene: 9. From germline, CDR1 is MNHEY and CDR2 SMNVEV (reference sequence).